Listed below are T cell receptor beta chains from one sample, sequenced in a study of shared clonotypes between healthy human individuals. TCRdb's table, derived via immunoSEQ multiplex PCR, lists solely in-frame clones and lacks some. The data contain roughly 1 million clones, around 75% of them singletons. Sample: memory CD4+ T cells sorted from blood. These receptors originate from a man between 18 and 35 years old in good health. The CDR3 runs from the conserved cysteine through the conserved F or W. D genes are given only for firm matches. Size tells how often a clone was seen (once, few, many) or the class of an expanded clone, and some rows leave it out.

j_gene,d_gene,abundance,v_gene,CDR3nt,CDR3aa
TRBJ1-3,.,.,TRBV4-2,TGTGCCAGCAGCCAAGGAAGGGCCGGTCCTGGAAACACCATATATTTT,CASSQGRAGPGNTIYF
TRBJ2-1,.,.,TRBV4-3,TGCGCCAGCAGCCAAGATATCCTGGCTACCCTGTTCTTC,CASSQDILATLFF
TRBJ1-5,TRBD1,.,TRBV2,TGTGCCAGCAGCCTTCGACAGGGCCGGGCTCAGCCCCAGCATTTT,CASSLRQGRAQPQHF
TRBJ1-6,.,.,TRBV10-3,TGTGCCATCAGTGAGACAGGGCTTAATAATTCACCCCTCCACTTT,CAISETGLNNSPLHF
TRBJ2-2,TRBD1,.,TRBV10-3,TGTGCCATCAGCTCCGGGACAGGGAACACCGGGGAGCTGTTTTTT,CAISSGTGNTGELFF
TRBJ1-1,TRBD1,few,TRBV30,TGTGCCTGGAGTTCCCCGGGACAGGGGACAATTCTGAACACTGAAGCTTTCTTT,CAWSSPGQGTILNTEAFF
TRBJ2-1,.,.,TRBV19,TGTGCCAGTAGTTACTACAGGGGGGGTTTCAATGAGCAGTTCTTC,CASSYYRGGFNEQFF
TRBJ2-5,.,.,TRBV18,TGTGCCAGCCAAGGACGGCTTCAAGAGACCCAGTACTTC,CASQGRLQETQYF
TRBJ2-5,.,few,TRBV30,TGTGCCTGGAGTGTTATGGGGGGAGGCCAAGAGACCCAGTACTTC,CAWSVMGGGQETQYF
TRBJ2-7,TRBD1,once,TRBV10-3,TGTGCCATCAGTGAGTCCGGGACAGGACTATACGAGCAGTACTTC,CAISESGTGLYEQYF
TRBJ1-5,.,.,TRBV10-3,TGTGCCATCAGTGATGGACAGAGCAATCAGCCCCAGCATTTT,CAISDGQSNQPQHF
TRBJ1-2,.,.,TRBV20-1,TGCAGTAGATTGGGCAATGGGGGCTACACCTTC,CSRLGNGGYTF
TRBJ2-5,TRBD2,.,TRBV19,TGTGCCAGTAGTACTAGCGGGGGGGCCGGAGAGACCCAGTACTTC,CASSTSGGAGETQYF
TRBJ1-6,.,once,TRBV7-8,TGTGCCAGCAGCGCAGACATCGCGGATGGTTCACCCCTCCACTTT,CASSADIADGSPLHF
TRBJ1-1,TRBD1,few,TRBV30,TGTGCCGGTGACAGGGGCACTGAAGCTTTCTTT,CAGDRGTEAFF
TRBJ1-2,.,.,TRBV30,TGTGCCTGGAGTGTACGGGCTCGAGACTTTTATGGCTACACCTTC,CAWSVRARDFYGYTF
TRBJ2-3,.,.,TRBV6-5,TGTGCCAGCAGTTCGGGACAAAAATTCACAGATACGCAGTATTTT,CASSSGQKFTDTQYF
TRBJ1-2,TRBD1,.,TRBV29-1,TGCAGCATTACAGGGGACTCTTTGAGAGGCTACACCTTC,CSITGDSLRGYTF
TRBJ2-7,.,.,TRBV5-4,TGTGCCAGCAGCTTGGCGCAGGGATTCGAGCAGTACTTC,CASSLAQGFEQYF
TRBJ2-5,TRBD1,.,TRBV5-1,TGCGCCAGCAGCCCTGGGACAGGGACGGGGGCGACCCAGTACTTC,CASSPGTGTGATQYF
TRBJ2-5,TRBD1,.,TRBV6-1,TGTGCCAGCAGCCGGGGACAGGGGGTGGAGACCCAGTACTTC,CASSRGQGVETQYF
TRBJ2-7,TRBD1,.,TRBV6-1,TGTGCCAGCAGAGAACCCGGGACAGGGGGTAGCTCCTACGAGCAGTACTTC,CASREPGTGGSSYEQYF
TRBJ1-6,.,.,TRBV6-5,TGTGCCAGCAGTTCACAACAGGGATCAAATTCACCCCTCCACTTT,CASSSQQGSNSPLHF
TRBJ1-5,TRBD1,.,TRBV6-1,TGTGCCAGCCACGACAGGGGCCATCAGCCCCAGCATTTT,CASHDRGHQPQHF
TRBJ1-5,.,.,TRBV4-3,TGCGCCAGCAGCCAGGGATCAGGGGGCAATCAGCCCCAGCATTTT,CASSQGSGGNQPQHF
TRBJ1-4,TRBD1,.,TRBV5-4,TGTGCCAGCAGCCTATGGGACAGGAATGAAAAACTGTTTTTT,CASSLWDRNEKLFF
TRBJ2-1,.,.,TRBV19,TGTGCCAGTAGTATAACGGGGCCGGATGAGCAGTTCTTC,CASSITGPDEQFF